Listed here are 29 T cell receptor beta chains from one sample, sequenced in a study of blood T cell repertoires in COVID-19. The repertoire was sequenced with immunoSEQ multiplex PCR; TCRdb's copy has only in-frame clones and lacks some. The sample shows 100,000 to 150,000 clones, around 87% of them seen only once. The sequenced sample was peripheral blood. Receptor source: a woman aged 55-70 years with acute or convalescent COVID-19.

The V and J genes are TRBV11-1 and TRBJ1-5, with 7 nucleotides matching TRBD1. CDR3 length equals 15 residues. The germline CDR1 and CDR2 sequences are SGHAT and FQDESV (reference sequence). Trimming took 1 base from V and 3 from J; bases not matched to a gene: 3. For the CDR3, the DNA is TGTGCCAGCAGCTTAGGACAGGGAAACAATCAGCCCCAGCATTTT. It translates to CASSLGQGNNQPQHF.

The genes are TRBV15 and TRBJ1-4; D uncertain. Per the germline V gene, CDR1 is LNHNV and CDR2 is YYDKDF (reference sequence). The CDR3 contains 16 residues. Trimming took 1 base from V and 0 from J, leaving 9 bases between them. CDR3 coding DNA: TGTGCCACCAGCAGAGCCCGGGTCGCAACTAATGAAAAACTGTTTTTT. As protein: CATSRARVATNEKLFF.

The chain joins TRBV18 to TRBJ1-1; D perhaps matches TRBD1 (6 bases). With 1 base removed from V and 10 bases from J, the gap between germline ends came to 13 bases. The CDR3 contains 13 residues. Germline V gene sequence: CDR1 KGHSH, CDR2 LQKENI. CDR3 loop: CASSPQDSLRAFF. The CDR3, as DNA: TGTGCCAGCTCACCACAGGACAGCCTCCGAGCTTTCTTT.

This sequence joins TRBV28 and TRBJ1-2; D is ambiguous. CDR1 MDHEN and CDR2 SYDVKM come from the germline V gene. The CDR3 is 13 residues long. Between the trimmed V and J ends, which lost 3 bases and 5 bases, there was a span of 10 bases. The CDR3 DNA reads TGTGCCAGCAGTTTCGGTCCGCTTTATGGCTACACCTTC. This gives the protein CASSFGPLYGYTF.

This chain links TRBV10-3 with TRBJ1-4, with 8 bases aligning to TRBD1. The CDR3 spans 16 residues. After removal of 0 bases from V and 4 bases from J, the junction contained 4 bases not matched to a gene. The germline V gene encodes CDR1 ENHRY and CDR2 SYGVKD. The CDR3, as DNA: TGTGCCATCAGTGAGTCGACAGGGGCAATTAATGAAAAACTGTTTTTT. This translates into CAISESTGAINEKLFF.

This clone appeared a single time. V gene TRBV14 combines with J gene TRBJ1-1; the D gene is possibly TRBD1 (6 bases). Germline values: CDR1 SGHDN, CDR2 FVKESK. The V gene lost 6 bases and the J gene lost 10 bases, with 15 bases spanning the gap. The CDR3 length is 12 residues. CDR3 residues: CASSHLVGGAFF. CDR3 in DNA: TGTGCCAGCAGTCACCTAGTAGGGGGAGCTTTCTTT.

The chain joins TRBV5-4 to TRBJ2-3; 12 bases are a match to TRBD2. CDR3 length: 16 amino acids. CDR1 and CDR2 from the germline V gene are SGHNT and YYREEE (reference sequence). Trimming took 0 bases from V and 3 from J; bases not matched to a gene: 2. CDR3 in DNA: TGTGCCAGCAGCTTGGGTACTAGCGGGAGGACAGATACGCAGTATTTT. Protein sequence: CASSLGTSGRTDTQYF.

The gene calls are TRBV7-9 and TRBJ2-7; TRBD2 aligns across 9 bases. The junction had 8 bases not matched to a gene; V was cut back by 5 bases and J by 3 bases. The CDR3 is made up of 15 amino acids. CDR1 and CDR2 (germline): SEHNR, FQNEAQ (reference sequence). CDR3 nucleotides: TGTGCCAGCAGCGCAGGGACTAGCTCGGGCTACGAGCAGTACGTC. This gives the protein CASSAGTSSGYEQYV.

This clone was recorded only once. The chain is built from TRBV5-6 and TRBJ1-3; D remains ambiguous. The germline V gene has CDR1 SGHDT and CDR2 YYEEEE. Trimming took 0 bases from V and 0 from J, leaving 16 bases between them. The CDR3 runs 18 residues. The CDR3 bases are TGTGCCAGCAGCTTGGGATGGAGAAGTCTTTCCTCTGGAAACACCATATATTTT. Encoded protein: CASSLGWRSLSSGNTIYF.

The V call is TRBV5-1, the J call TRBJ1-5; TRBD1 matches at 8 bases. The CDR3 extends over 15 amino acids. Per the germline V gene, CDR1 is SGHRS and CDR2 is YFSETQ. V lost 0 bases to trimming and J lost 5 bases; unmatched junction nucleotides: 4. The CDR3 DNA sequence: TGCGCCAGCAGCTTGGAGGGACAGGACCATCAGCCCCAGCATTTT. Protein product: CASSLEGQDHQPQHF.

V gene TRBV7-3 combines with J gene TRBJ1-2, with D possibly being TRBD1 (5 bases). V lost 3 bases to trimming and J lost 4 bases, with 12 bases between them. Germline V gene sequence: CDR1 SGHTA, CDR2 FQGTGA. The CDR3 covers 14 residues. This CDR3 reads CASSLNSGGYGYTF. CDR3 DNA: TGTGCCAGCAGCTTGAACTCGGGGGGCTATGGCTACACCTTC. Supplemented by reference TRBV7-3 and TRBJ1-2, the full variable domain reads GAGVSQTPSNKVTEKGKYVELRCDPISGHTALYWYRQSLGQGPEFLIYFQGTGAADDSGLPNDRFFAVRPEGSVSTLKIQRTERGDSAVYLCASSLNSGGYGYTFGSGTRLTVV.

This chain joins TRBV9 and TRBJ1-1; the D gene is possibly TRBD1 (6 bases). The CDR3 length is 15 residues. Trimming shortened V by 1 base and J by 0 bases, and 10 bases separated the two germline ends. The germline V gene has CDR1 SGDLS and CDR2 YYNGEE. The CDR3 region has the DNA TGTGCCAGCAGCGTATCTGACAGGTTGAACACTGAAGCTTTCTTT. Amino acid sequence: CASSVSDRLNTEAFF. Full variable domain (rest looked up from reference TRBV9 and TRBJ1-1): DSGVTQTPKHLITATGQRVTLRCSPRSGDLSVYWYQQSLDQGLQFLIQYYNGEERAKGNILERFSAQQFPDLHSELNLSSLELGDSALYFCASSVSDRLNTEAFFGQGTRLTVV.

DNA of the CDR3: TGTGCCGCGGGACAGGGATGGACTGAAGCTTTCTTT. Its translation: CAAGQGWTEAFF. The rearrangement uses TRBV30 and TRBJ1-1; 9 bases fit TRBD1. V lost 8 bases, J lost 5 bases, and 6 bases stayed unmatched. The V gene's germline CDR1 is GTSNPN and CDR2 SVGIG (reference sequence). CDR3 length equals 12 residues.

The rearrangement links TRBV19 to TRBJ1-1; 9 nucleotides line up with TRBD1. The CDR3 length is 11 residues. V was clipped by 6 bases and J by 11 bases; unmatched bases: 4. Germline values: CDR1 LNHDA, CDR2 SQIVND (reference sequence). In DNA, the CDR3 is TGTGCCAGTAGGGGGGACAGGGCGGCTTTCTTT. Its protein product is CASRGDRAAFF.

V and J are TRBV18 and TRBJ2-5, with 7 bases aligning to TRBD1. The V gene end was trimmed by 1 base and the J gene end by 5 bases; junction bases not matched to a gene: 7. The V gene's germline CDR1 is KGHSH and CDR2 LQKENI. CDR3 length: 15 residues. The DNA of the CDR3 is TGTGCCAGCTCACCACACAGGGGCGAGGGGGAGACCCAGTACTTC. It yields the protein CASSPHRGEGETQYF.

This clone was seen once. The chain joins TRBV7-2 to TRBJ2-7, with TRBD2 matching 10 bases. CDR1 is SGHTA, CDR2 FQGNSA, per germline. This CDR3 has 15 amino acids. J lost 2 bases, V lost 0 bases, and 1 base had no gene match. Here the CDR3 reads CASSLAGTSAYEQYF. CDR3 sequence (DNA): TGTGCCAGCAGCTTAGCGGGGACTAGCGCCTACGAGCAGTACTTC.

This chain joins TRBV10-3 and TRBJ2-1; a possible D gene is TRBD2 (6 bases). This CDR3 is 15 amino acids long. Germline V gives CDR1 ENHRY, CDR2 SYGVKD. The V end lost 6 bases, the J end lost 6 bases, and 18 bases lay between the germline ends. The CDR3 loop is CAISPPSPGSNEQFF. CDR3 coding DNA: TGTGCCATCAGCCCGCCGTCGCCCGGGAGCAATGAGCAGTTCTTC.

V gene TRBV27 combines with J gene TRBJ2-7; 11 bases match TRBD2. V lost 2 bases to trimming and J lost 4 bases; unmatched junction nucleotides: 4. The CDR3 loop spans 15 amino acids. Germline values: CDR1 MNHEY, CDR2 SMNVEV (reference sequence). CDR3: CASSLRLAGQYEQYF. In DNA, the CDR3 is TGTGCCAGCAGTTTAAGACTAGCGGGACAATACGAGCAGTACTTC.

The chain recombines TRBV5-1 with TRBJ2-1, with 9 nucleotides matching TRBD2. CDR1 SGHRS and CDR2 YFSETQ come from the germline V gene. V gave up 4 bases and J gave up 4 bases; unmatched junction bases: 6. The CDR3 length is 15 residues. The CDR3 spells CASSILAGPYNEQFF. In DNA, the CDR3 is TGCGCCAGCAGCATCCTAGCGGGACCTTACAATGAGCAGTTCTTC.

This clone turned up a few times. V and J are TRBV19 and TRBJ2-7; 7 bases are shared with TRBD2. This CDR3 contains 14 residues. The V and J ends lost 5 bases and 0 bases, in that order; junction bases with no gene match: 4. The germline gives CDR1 LNHDA, CDR2 SQIVND (reference sequence). The CDR3 region has the DNA TGTGCCAGTAGTGACAGCGGGACCTCCTACGAGCAGTACTTC. Translating gives CASSDSGTSYEQYF.

This chain links TRBV19 with TRBJ1-2; 7 nucleotides match TRBD1. This CDR3 spans 15 amino acids. In germline, CDR1 is LNHDA, CDR2 SQIVND (reference sequence). J lost 7 bases, V lost 6 bases, and 14 bases had no gene match. The CDR3 bases are TGTGCCAGTAGGACCGCCCCGCAGGGGGTTGGTGGCTACACCTTC. The encoded protein is CASRTAPQGVGGYTF.

This clone occurred once. This chain links TRBV27 with TRBJ2-2; no definite D call. Germline lookup yields CDR1 MNHEY and CDR2 SMNVEV (reference sequence). With 3 bases removed from V and 4 bases from J, the gap between germline ends came to 9 bases. The CDR3 covers 14 residues. CDR3 nucleotides: TGTGCCAGCAGTTTCACAGCAACCACCGGGGAGCTGTTTTTT. Translation: CASSFTATTGELFF.

This sequence joins TRBV6-5 and TRBJ2-1; 8 nucleotides match TRBD2. Trimming took 7 bases from V and 7 from J; bases not matched to a gene: 12. In germline, CDR1 is MNHEY, CDR2 SVGAGI. The CDR3 has 15 residues. This CDR3 reads CASTPGLGVLNEQFF. In nucleotides, the CDR3 is TGTGCCAGCACCCCGGGACTAGGAGTTTTGAATGAGCAGTTCTTC.

The V gene is TRBV7-2, the J gene TRBJ1-1; D perhaps matches TRBD1 (6 bases). This CDR3 comprises 14 residues. The germline V gene encodes CDR1 SGHTA and CDR2 FQGNSA. The germline V and J ends were trimmed by 5 bases and 0 bases, with 10 bases remaining between them. The CDR3: CASSLGTMNTEAFF. The CDR3 DNA sequence: TGTGCCAGCAGCCTCGGGACAATGAACACTGAAGCTTTCTTT.

V gene TRBV7-9 combines with J gene TRBJ2-7, with 10 positions matching TRBD1. Germline V gene sequence: CDR1 SEHNR, CDR2 FQNEAQ (reference sequence). This CDR3 spans 15 amino acids. Trimming took 6 bases from V and 3 from J; bases not matched to a gene: 8. CDR3 region: CASSAPGQGHYEQYF. CDR3 bases: TGTGCCAGCAGTGCACCGGGACAGGGGCACTACGAGCAGTACTTC. The full variable domain, completed using reference TRBV7-9 and TRBJ2-7, is DTGVSQNPRHKITKRGQNVTFRCDPISEHNRLYWYRQTLGQGPEFLTYFQNEAQLEKSRLLSDRFSAERPKGSFSTLEIQRTEQGDSAMYLCASSAPGQGHYEQYFGPGTRLTVT.

The chain uses TRBV27 and TRBJ2-1, with D tentatively TRBD1 (5 bases). The V gene's germline CDR1 is MNHEY and CDR2 SMNVEV (reference sequence). The CDR3 loop spans 14 amino acids. Trimming pared 6 bases from V and 3 bases from J, leaving 12 bases between. In DNA form, the CDR3 reads TGTGCCAGCAGCCTAGGGGCTCTCTACAATGAGCAGTTCTTC. It yields the protein CASSLGALYNEQFF.

V and J are TRBV14 and TRBJ1-3; D not resolved. Trimming shortened V by 0 bases and J by 7 bases, and 10 bases separated the two germline ends. The CDR3 is 14 residues long. The germline V gene has CDR1 SGHDN and CDR2 FVKESK. CDR3 in amino acids: CASSQDLSVNTIYF. The CDR3 DNA reads as TGTGCCAGCAGCCAAGATCTTTCCGTTAACACCATATATTTT.

The chain recombines TRBV18 with TRBJ1-3, with D possibly matching TRBD1 (5 bases). The CDR3 loop spans 18 amino acids. Trimming pared 0 bases from V and 0 bases from J, leaving 15 bases between. Germline V gene lookup returns CDR1 KGHSH and CDR2 LQKENI. The CDR3 bases are TGTGCCAGCTCACCACCGAACGGGAGGGGAACCTCTGGAAACACCATATATTTT. It is translated as CASSPPNGRGTSGNTIYF.

The rearrangement links TRBV28 to TRBJ2-7; 11 nucleotides agree with TRBD2. The CDR3 is 15 amino acids. CDR1 is MDHEN and CDR2 is SYDVKM in the germline V gene. With V trimmed by 3 bases and J by 4 bases, 5 bases remained unmatched. CDR3 nucleotides: TGTGCCAGCAGTTTTAGGGGACTAGCGGCGTACGAGCAGTACTTC. As protein: CASSFRGLAAYEQYF.